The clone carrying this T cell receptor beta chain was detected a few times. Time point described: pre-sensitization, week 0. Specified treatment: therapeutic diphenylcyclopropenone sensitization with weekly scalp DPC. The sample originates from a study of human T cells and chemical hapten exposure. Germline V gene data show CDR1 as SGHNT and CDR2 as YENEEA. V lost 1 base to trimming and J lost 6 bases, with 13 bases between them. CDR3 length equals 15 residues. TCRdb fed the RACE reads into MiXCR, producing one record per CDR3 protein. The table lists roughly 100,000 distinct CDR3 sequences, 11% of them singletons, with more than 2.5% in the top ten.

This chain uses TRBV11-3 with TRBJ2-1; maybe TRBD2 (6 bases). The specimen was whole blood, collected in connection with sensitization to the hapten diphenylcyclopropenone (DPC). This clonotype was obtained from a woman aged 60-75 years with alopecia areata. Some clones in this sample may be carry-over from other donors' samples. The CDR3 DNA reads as TGTGCCAGCAGCTTAGGCGGGGCCAGACGCAATGAGCAGTTCTTC. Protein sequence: CASSLGGARRNEQFF.